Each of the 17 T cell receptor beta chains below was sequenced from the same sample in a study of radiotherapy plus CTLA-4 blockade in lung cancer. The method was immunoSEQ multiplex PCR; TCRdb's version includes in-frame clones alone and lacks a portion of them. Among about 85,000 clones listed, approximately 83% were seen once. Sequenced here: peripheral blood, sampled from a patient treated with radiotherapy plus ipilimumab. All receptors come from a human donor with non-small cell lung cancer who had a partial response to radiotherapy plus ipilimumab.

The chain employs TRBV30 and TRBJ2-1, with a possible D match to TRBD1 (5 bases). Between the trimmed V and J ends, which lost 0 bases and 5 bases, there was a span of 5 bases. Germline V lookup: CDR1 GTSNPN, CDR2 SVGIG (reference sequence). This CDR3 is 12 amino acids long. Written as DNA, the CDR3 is TGTGCCTGGAGTGTCAGGGACAATGAGCAGTTCTTC. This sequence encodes CAWSVRDNEQFF.

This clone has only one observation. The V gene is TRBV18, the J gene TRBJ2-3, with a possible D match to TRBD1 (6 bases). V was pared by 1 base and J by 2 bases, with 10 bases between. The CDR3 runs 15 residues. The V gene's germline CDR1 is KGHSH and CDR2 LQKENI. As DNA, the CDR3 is TGTGCCAGCTCACCACGGACAGCAGCCACAGATACGCAGTATTTT. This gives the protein CASSPRTAATDTQYF.

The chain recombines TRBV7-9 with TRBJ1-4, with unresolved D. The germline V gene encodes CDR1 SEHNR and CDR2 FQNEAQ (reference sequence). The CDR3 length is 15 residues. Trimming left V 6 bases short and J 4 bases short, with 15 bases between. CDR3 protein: CASSFQLSRNEKLFF. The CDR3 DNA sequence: TGTGCCAGCAGTTTCCAACTTTCCCGTAATGAAAAACTGTTTTTT.

The DNA for the CDR3 is TGTGCCTGGAGTAGGGTCCTAGCGGGAGCAGATACGCAGTATTTT. Translated: CAWSRVLAGADTQYF. This chain uses TRBV30 with TRBJ2-3; TRBD2 matches 10 bases. Germline V lookup: CDR1 GTSNPN, CDR2 SVGIG (reference sequence). J gave up 4 bases and V 2 bases, and 6 bases lay outside the gene matches. The CDR3 length is 15 residues.

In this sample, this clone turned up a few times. CDR3 sequence: CASSEASESHEQYF. CDR3 bases: TGTGCCAGCAGTGAAGCCTCGGAGTCCCACGAGCAGTACTTC. The V gene is TRBV6-1, the J gene TRBJ2-7; D remains unclear. This CDR3 contains 14 residues. V was trimmed by 0 bases and J by 5 bases, leaving 11 bases between them. The germline CDR1 and CDR2 sequences are MNHNS and SASEGT.

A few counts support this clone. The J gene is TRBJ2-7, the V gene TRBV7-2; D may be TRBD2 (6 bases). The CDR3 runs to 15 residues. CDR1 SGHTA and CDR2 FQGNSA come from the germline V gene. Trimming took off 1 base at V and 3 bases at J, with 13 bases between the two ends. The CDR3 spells CASSLGDGGLYEQYV. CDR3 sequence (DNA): TGTGCCAGCAGCTTAGGAGACGGGGGACTCTACGAGCAGTACGTC.

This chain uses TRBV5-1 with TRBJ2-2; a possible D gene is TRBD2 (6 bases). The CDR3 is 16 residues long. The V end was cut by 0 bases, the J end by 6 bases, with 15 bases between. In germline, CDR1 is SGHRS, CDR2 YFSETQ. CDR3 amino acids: CASSLDGPTGAGELFF. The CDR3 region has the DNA TGCGCCAGCAGCTTGGATGGGCCCACGGGGGCCGGGGAGCTGTTTTTT. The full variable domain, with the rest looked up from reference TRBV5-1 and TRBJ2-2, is KAGVTQTPRYLIKTRGQQVTLSCSPISGHRSVSWYQQTPGQGLQFLFEYFSETQRNKGNFPGRFSGRQFSNSRSEMNVSTLELGDSALYLCASSLDGPTGAGELFFGEGSRLTVL.

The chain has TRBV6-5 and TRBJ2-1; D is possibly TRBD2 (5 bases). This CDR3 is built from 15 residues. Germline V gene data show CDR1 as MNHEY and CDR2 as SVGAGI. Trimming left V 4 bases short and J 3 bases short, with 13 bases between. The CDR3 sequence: CASSSLAFGYNEQFF. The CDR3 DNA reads TGTGCCAGCAGTTCCTTAGCGTTCGGCTACAATGAGCAGTTCTTC.

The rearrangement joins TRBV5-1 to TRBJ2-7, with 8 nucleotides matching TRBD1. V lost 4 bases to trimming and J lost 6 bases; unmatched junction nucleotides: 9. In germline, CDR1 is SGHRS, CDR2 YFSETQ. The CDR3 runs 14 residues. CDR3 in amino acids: CASSRGQGASEQYF. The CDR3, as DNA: TGCGCCAGCAGCCGGGGGCAGGGGGCGAGCGAGCAGTACTTC.

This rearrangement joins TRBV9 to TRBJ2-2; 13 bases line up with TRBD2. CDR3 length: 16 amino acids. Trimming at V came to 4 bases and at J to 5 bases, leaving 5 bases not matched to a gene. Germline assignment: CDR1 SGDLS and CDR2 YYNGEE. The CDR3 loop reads CASSLRTSGSTGELFF. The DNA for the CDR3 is TGTGCCAGCAGCTTACGGACTAGCGGGAGTACCGGGGAGCTGTTTTTT.

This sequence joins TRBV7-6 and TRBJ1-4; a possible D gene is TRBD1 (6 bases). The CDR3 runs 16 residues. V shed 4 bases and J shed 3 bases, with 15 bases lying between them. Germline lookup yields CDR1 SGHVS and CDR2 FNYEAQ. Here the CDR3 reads CASSSIGGVSNEKLFF. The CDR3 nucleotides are TGTGCCAGCAGCTCGATAGGGGGAGTATCTAATGAAAAACTGTTTTTT.

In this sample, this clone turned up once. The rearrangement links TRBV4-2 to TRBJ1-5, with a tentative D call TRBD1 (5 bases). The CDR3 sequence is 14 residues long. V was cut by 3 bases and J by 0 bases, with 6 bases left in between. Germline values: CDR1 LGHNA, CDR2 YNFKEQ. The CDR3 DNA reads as TGTGCCAGCAGCCAGGGACTTAGCAATCAGCCCCAGCATTTT. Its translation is CASSQGLSNQPQHF.

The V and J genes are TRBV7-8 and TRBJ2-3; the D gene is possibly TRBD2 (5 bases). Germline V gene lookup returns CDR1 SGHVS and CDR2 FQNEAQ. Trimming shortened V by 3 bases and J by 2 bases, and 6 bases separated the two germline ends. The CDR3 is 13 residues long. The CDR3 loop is CASSFGDTDTQYF. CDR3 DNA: TGTGCCAGCAGCTTCGGGGACACAGATACGCAGTATTTT.

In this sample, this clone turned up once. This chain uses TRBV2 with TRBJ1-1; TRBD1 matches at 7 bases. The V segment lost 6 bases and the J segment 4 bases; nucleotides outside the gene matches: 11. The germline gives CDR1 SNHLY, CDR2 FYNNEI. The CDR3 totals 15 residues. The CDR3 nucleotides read TGTGCCAGCAGCGAACAGGGGACCCGAGGCACTGAAGCTTTCTTT. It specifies CASSEQGTRGTEAFF.

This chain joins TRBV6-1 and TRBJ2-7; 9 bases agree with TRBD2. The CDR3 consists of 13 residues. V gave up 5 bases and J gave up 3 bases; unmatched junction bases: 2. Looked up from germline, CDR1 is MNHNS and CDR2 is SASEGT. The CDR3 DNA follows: TGTGCCAGCAGTCTAGCGGGGAGCTACGAGCAGTACGTC. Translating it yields CASSLAGSYEQYV.

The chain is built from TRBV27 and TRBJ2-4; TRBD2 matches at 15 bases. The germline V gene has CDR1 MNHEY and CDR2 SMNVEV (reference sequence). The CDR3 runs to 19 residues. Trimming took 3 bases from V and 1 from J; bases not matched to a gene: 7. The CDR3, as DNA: TGTGCCAGCAGTTTCGGACTAGCGGGAGGGTTGTCGGCCAAAAACATTCAGTACTTC. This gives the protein CASSFGLAGGLSAKNIQYF.

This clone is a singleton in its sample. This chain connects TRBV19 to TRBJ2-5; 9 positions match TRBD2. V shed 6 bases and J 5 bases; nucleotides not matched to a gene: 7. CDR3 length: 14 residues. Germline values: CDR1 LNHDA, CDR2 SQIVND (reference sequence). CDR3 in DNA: TGTGCCAGTAGCTTTAGCGGGAGTTCGGAGACCCAGTACTTC. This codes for CASSFSGSSETQYF.